These 8 T cell receptor beta chains were all obtained from the same sample, sequenced in a study of CD8 T cells in ankylosing spondylitis. MiXCR, applied by TCRdb to the 5' RACE reads, yields one record per CDR3 protein. The sample comprises approximately 25,000 distinct CDR3 sequences, approximately 16% of which are singletons, and 28% rests with the top ten. Material for sequencing was blood. The receptors derive from a male donor with ankylosing spondylitis or in good health (not recorded which).

This clonotype was recorded many times. The V call is TRBV20-1, the J call TRBJ1-1, with 9 bases that match TRBD1. The CDR3 length is 17 residues. CDR1 is DFQATT and CDR2 is SNEGSKA in the germline V gene (reference sequence). The V and J ends lost 6 bases and 3 bases, in that order; junction bases with no gene match: 17. The CDR3 is CSAKTVGTGRKDTEAFF. The CDR3 coding sequence is TGCAGTGCCAAAACCGTTGGGACAGGGAGAAAGGACACTGAAGCTTTCTTT.

The chain links TRBV6-2 or TRBV6-3 to TRBJ2-7, with TRBD2 matching 9 bases. The V gene end was trimmed by 6 bases and the J gene end by 4 bases; junction bases not matched to a gene: 10. Germline V gene sequence: CDR1 MNHEY, CDR2 SVGEGT. The CDR3 runs 15 residues. CDR3 DNA: TGTGCCAGCAGCGACGAGGCGGGGGGGCAGTACGAGCAGTACGTC. It specifies CASSDEAGGQYEQYV.

The rearrangement links TRBV2 to TRBJ2-1, with unresolved D. Trimming took 1 base from V and 0 from J, leaving 7 bases between them. The CDR3 has 15 residues. From germline, CDR1 is SNHLY and CDR2 FYNNEI. CDR3 residues: CASSEGAVSYNEQFF. The CDR3 coding sequence is TGTGCCAGCAGTGAAGGGGCGGTCTCCTACAATGAGCAGTTCTTC. The full variable domain, completed using reference TRBV2 and TRBJ2-1, is EPEVTQTPSHQVTQMGQEVILRCVPISNHLYFYWYRQILGQKVEFLVSFYNNEISEKSEIFDDQFSVERPDGSNFTLKIRSTKLEDSAMYFCASSEGAVSYNEQFFGPGTRLTVL.

This chain uses TRBV3-1 with TRBJ2-1, with TRBD2 matching over 9 bases. The CDR3 sequence is 14 residues long. Germline V CDR1 and CDR2: LGHDT, YNNKEL (reference sequence). Unmatched junction bases numbered 8, after V lost 5 bases and J lost 9 bases. The CDR3 DNA reads as TGTGCCAGCAGCATACCAGGCGGGAGGGGTGAGCAGTTCTTC. Protein product: CASSIPGGRGEQFF.

This clonotype is medium-sized by share. CDR3 in DNA: TGCAGCGTTGAACCCACGGGAGGCTACGAGCAGTACTTC. Residues: CSVEPTGGYEQYF. The chain couples TRBV29-1 to TRBJ2-7; TRBD2 matches at 7 bases. Germline-derived CDR1 and CDR2 are SQVTM and ANQGSEA. V trimming: 2 bases; J trimming: 3 bases; junction bases outside the gene matches: 4. CDR3 length: 13 amino acids.

This clonotype has ten or more counts. The J gene is TRBJ1-5, the V gene TRBV7-2; D not resolved. From germline, CDR1 is SGHTA and CDR2 FQGNSA. The CDR3 loop spans 13 amino acids. V lost 5 bases and J lost 7, with 12 bases in between. CDR3 coding DNA: TGTGCCAGCAGCCCCCGTTCGGGGCAGCCCCAGCATTTT. This codes for CASSPRSGQPQHF.

This clonotype was detected ten times or more. The V gene is TRBV9, the J gene TRBJ2-7; 11 nucleotides match TRBD1. Germline CDR1 SGDLS, CDR2 YYNGEE. The trim removed 0 bases at V and 2 bases at J, leaving 4 bases unmatched. This CDR3 comprises 16 residues. The CDR3 here is CASSVGWDRGTYEQYF. DNA of the CDR3: TGTGCCAGCAGCGTAGGGTGGGACAGGGGGACCTACGAGCAGTACTTC.

In this sample, this clonotype turned up many times. The rearrangement uses TRBV7-9 and TRBJ1-1; maybe TRBD1 (6 bases). The V gene's germline CDR1 is SEHNR and CDR2 FQNEAQ (reference sequence). The CDR3 spans 15 residues. The V gene lost 2 bases and the J gene lost 4 bases, with 14 bases spanning the gap. CDR3 residues: CASSLPGVRVTEAFF. The CDR3 DNA reads as TGTGCCAGCAGCTTACCAGGGGTGCGGGTCACTGAAGCTTTCTTT.